The 15 T cell receptor beta chains listed next were all sequenced from one sample in a study of cytomegalovirus exposure and HLA in healthy donors. The PCR used 60 Vbeta and 13 Jbeta primers. Generated by immunoSEQ multiplex PCR, the TCRdb table keeps only in-frame clones and is missing some. Of tens of thousands of clones listed, 6.5% to 8% were seen once; the top ten hold roughly 2.1%. Sequenced input: PBMCs. These TCRs come from a man over 45 in good health and CMV-seronegative.

The chain combines TRBV29-1 with TRBJ1-2; D remains ambiguous. This CDR3 contains 11 residues. Trimming left V 4 bases short and J 5 bases short, with 8 bases between. From germline, CDR1 is SQVTM and CDR2 ANQGSEA. The chain's CDR3 is CSVGSDYGYTF. As DNA, the CDR3 is TGCAGCGTTGGCAGCGATTATGGCTACACCTTC.

This clone was picked up many times. J is TRBJ1-5 and V is TRBV7-2; D not certain. V lost 5 bases to trimming and J lost 2 bases, with 10 bases between them. Germline V gene lookup returns CDR1 SGHTA and CDR2 FQGNSA. CDR3 length: 14 amino acids. The DNA for the CDR3 is TGTGCCAGCAGCCCCTCCGGGGGCAATCAGCCCCAGCATTTT. It codes for CASSPSGGNQPQHF.

The V gene is TRBV19, the J gene TRBJ2-7; TRBD1 agrees at 10 bases. V lost 5 bases to trimming and J lost 4 bases; unmatched junction nucleotides: 11. Looked up from germline, CDR1 is LNHDA and CDR2 is SQIVND (reference sequence). The CDR3 has 16 residues. CDR3 in amino acids: CASSLLPGQGRYEQYF. CDR3 DNA: TGTGCCAGTAGTCTCCTCCCGGGACAGGGGAGATACGAGCAGTACTTC.

The J gene is TRBJ1-1, the V gene TRBV6-7; D call uncertain. TRBV6-7 is classed as an ORF, of uncertain function. This CDR3 has 11 residues. Trimming cost V 5 bases and J 7 bases, with 8 bases left between them. The DNA of the CDR3 is TGTGCCAGCAGTCACGATAGTGAAGCTTTCTTT. This sequence encodes CASSHDSEAFF.

The rearrangement uses TRBV7-9 and TRBJ2-1; 7 nucleotides line up with TRBD2. The CDR3 totals 14 residues. Germline CDR1 SEHNR, CDR2 FQNEAQ (reference sequence). V dropped 3 bases and J dropped 8; count of bases not matched to a gene: 7. In nucleotides, the CDR3 is TGTGCCAGCAGCTTCGGGAGGACGGTATATGAGCAGTTCTTC. This sequence encodes CASSFGRTVYEQFF.

There are a few counts of this clone. The chain joins TRBV4-2 to TRBJ2-5; no clear D. The germline CDR1 and CDR2 sequences are LGHNA and YNFKEQ. This CDR3 spans 15 amino acids. The V and J ends lost 3 bases and 5 bases respectively, with 16 bases between them. DNA for the CDR3: TGTGCCAGCAGCCACAAACCCCTCACTGGTGAGACCCAGTACTTC. Encoded protein: CASSHKPLTGETQYF.

This clone occurred a few times. This rearrangement joins TRBV19 to TRBJ2-2, with 8 bases identical to TRBD1. Germline-derived CDR1 and CDR2 are LNHDA and SQIVND (reference sequence). CDR3 length: 14 amino acids. Trimming cost V 7 bases and J 5 bases; bases outside gene matches: 6. The CDR3 loop is CASTTGVLTGELFF. The CDR3 nucleotides are TGTGCCAGTACGACAGGGGTCTTGACCGGGGAGCTGTTTTTT.

The genes are TRBV21-1 and TRBJ1-5. TRBV21-1 has pseudogene status. This CDR3 spans 18 amino acids. CDR3 nucleotides: TGTGCCAGCAGCAAAGAATTACCCGGGGTCAGCGGCAATCAGCCCCAGCATTTT. Residues: CASSKELPGVSGNQPQHF.

The gene calls are TRBV5-4 and TRBJ1-6; 9 nucleotides align to TRBD1. J was trimmed by 10 bases and V by 3 bases; bases with no gene match: 11. The CDR3 extends over 16 amino acids. Germline CDR1 is SGHNT and CDR2 is YYREEE (reference sequence). Written as DNA, the CDR3 is TGTGCCAGCAGCTGGGGACAGGGAGCCGGTGGGTCACCCCTCCACTTT. Translated: CASSWGQGAGGSPLHF.

In this sample, this clone turned up a few times. The chain carries TRBV2 and TRBJ2-1; 9 bases are a match to TRBD1. Germline V gives CDR1 SNHLY, CDR2 FYNNEI. Trimming cost V 10 bases and J 4 bases; bases outside gene matches: 11. The CDR3 has 15 residues. In DNA form, the CDR3 reads TGTGCCACCACTAGTACAGGGGGCGCGTACAATGAGCAGTTCTTC. This sequence encodes CATTSTGGAYNEQFF.

The J gene is TRBJ2-7, the V gene TRBV7-2; perhaps TRBD1 as D (6 bases). Trimming took 6 bases from V and 6 from J, leaving 15 bases between them. This CDR3 is 13 amino acids long. Germline V gives CDR1 SGHTA, CDR2 FQGNSA. CDR3 sequence: CASSFGTSGEQYF. The DNA of the CDR3 is TGTGCCAGCAGTTTTGGGACATCAGGCGAGCAGTACTTC. Full variable domain (missing parts from reference TRBV7-2 and TRBJ2-7): GAGVSQSPSNKVTEKGKDVELRCDPISGHTALYWYRQSLGQGLEFLIYFQGNSAPDKSGLPSDRFSAERTGGSVSTLTIQRTQQEDSAVYLCASSFGTSGEQYFGPGTRLTVT.

There are a few counts of this clone. The V and J genes are TRBV13 and TRBJ2-3; TRBD2 agrees at 8 bases. V shed 2 bases, J shed 0 bases, and the junction held 1 base outside the gene matches. The germline V gene has CDR1 PRHDT and CDR2 FYEKMQ (reference sequence). The CDR3 length is 15 residues. CDR3 in DNA: TGTGCCAGCAGCTTAACGGGAGGGAGCACAGATACGCAGTATTTT. It codes for CASSLTGGSTDTQYF.

This clone was detected a few times. The rearrangement joins TRBV30 to TRBJ2-2; 8 bases align to TRBD2. CDR3 length: 14 amino acids. Germline V CDR1 and CDR2: GTSNPN, SVGIG (reference sequence). The trim removed 1 base at V and 5 bases at J, leaving 3 bases unmatched. The CDR3 spells CAWSALAGTGELFF. As DNA, the CDR3 is TGTGCCTGGAGTGCCTTAGCGGGGACCGGGGAGCTGTTTTTT.

This clone has more than one count but fewer than ten. The chain has TRBV6-1 and TRBJ2-5, with D perhaps TRBD2 (7 bases). The CDR3 is 15 amino acids. The V gene's germline CDR1 is MNHNS and CDR2 SASEGT. Trimming removed 7 bases from V and 1 base from J, with 16 bases in between. The CDR3 protein is CASTEGGSAQETQYF. As DNA, the CDR3 is TGTGCCAGCACCGAGGGGGGGTCAGCCCAAGAGACCCAGTACTTC.

V usage is TRBV9 and J usage is TRBJ1-1; D might be TRBD1 (5 bases). Germline CDR1 reads SGDLS; CDR2 reads YYNGEE. Trimming cost V 0 bases and J 7 bases, with 16 bases left between them. The length of the CDR3 is 15 residues. The CDR3: CASSVGAGLENEAFF. DNA of the CDR3: TGTGCCAGCAGCGTAGGAGCAGGGTTGGAGAATGAAGCTTTCTTT.